This entry concerns a single T cell receptor (beta chain). Its antigen is as yet unknown. CDR3 length equals 15 residues. V was clipped by 4 bases and J by 2 bases; unmatched bases: 5. Germline CDR1 and CDR2: SGHNT and YENEEA. This record belongs to a study of T cell responses to AZD1222 COVID-19 vaccine. Whole-study results and caveats: AZD1222 recipients seropositive at baseline numbered only 5 or 6. Spike-spanning, vaccine-associated CD4 TCRs were dominant at 160-218 and 743-854. Spike-specific TCR breadth rose after two AZD1222 doses, and depth rose as well. White British donors predominated, females outnumbered males, and clonal diversity was possibly underestimated.

Generated by immunoSEQ multiplex PCR, the TCRdb table keeps only in-frame clones and is missing some. Of approximately 79,000 clones listed, 80% to 90% are singletons. V is TRBV11-3 and J is TRBJ2-5; 9 bases are a match to TRBD2. The starting material was peripheral blood, obtained on day 0 of AZD1222 vaccination. This receptor was identified in an adult in good health. CDR3 nucleotide sequence: TGTGCCAGCAGCTCGGTAGCGGGAGCGCAAGAGACCCAGTACTTC. It yields the protein CASSSVAGAQETQYF.